The 20 T cell receptor beta chains reported below all come from one sample, sequenced in a study of blood T cell repertoires in COVID-19. TCRdb's copy holds only in-frame clones and misses some; the assay was immunoSEQ multiplex PCR. Found here are around 270,000 clones, about 91% of them singletons; the top ten hold 2% to 3%. Sequenced sample: peripheral blood. Source of these receptors: a person aged 18 to 35 with COVID-19, enrolled during active disease.

This clone was seen once. This chain links TRBV2 with TRBJ2-7; perhaps TRBD1 as D (7 bases). Trimming pared 7 bases from V and 6 bases from J, leaving 22 bases between. Germline values: CDR1 SNHLY, CDR2 FYNNEI. This CDR3 has 15 amino acids. CDR3 bases: TGTGCCAGCACTTACTACTCACAGGGGACTCCCGAGCAGTACTTC. Translating gives CASTYYSQGTPEQYF.

The chain uses TRBV19 and TRBJ2-3; D is unclear. The CDR3 is 16 amino acids. Trimming cost V 5 bases and J 0 bases, with 15 bases left between them. Per the germline V gene, CDR1 is LNHDA and CDR2 is SQIVND (reference sequence). The CDR3 protein is CASSPALGLSTDTQYF. CDR3 nucleotide sequence: TGTGCCAGTAGTCCAGCCCTCGGGTTAAGCACAGATACGCAGTATTTT.

This clone appeared once. V and J are TRBV4-3 and TRBJ2-7; 7 positions agree with TRBD2. The V gene end was trimmed by 0 bases and the J gene end by 2 bases; junction bases not matched to a gene: 7. CDR3 length: 16 amino acids. The germline V gene encodes CDR1 LGHNA and CDR2 YSLEER. The CDR3 DNA follows: TGCGCCAGCAGCCAAGATTTACGGGAGGTTCCCTACGAGCAGTACTTC. It translates to CASSQDLREVPYEQYF.

This clone was counted between two and nine times. J is TRBJ2-5 and V is TRBV9; TRBD2 matches at 7 bases. Trimming took 4 bases from V and 5 from J; bases not matched to a gene: 11. This CDR3 region has 15 residues. Germline assignment: CDR1 SGDLS and CDR2 YYNGEE. The CDR3 DNA reads TGTGCCAGCAGCTCCTCGGCGGGAGTAGAGGAGACCCAGTACTTC. Translating it yields CASSSSAGVEETQYF.

The chain employs TRBV9 and TRBJ1-3; tentatively, D is TRBD1 (5 bases). The V gene lost 1 base and the J gene lost 2 bases, with 7 bases spanning the gap. The CDR3 has 14 amino acids. Germline V CDR1 and CDR2: SGDLS, YYNGEE. DNA for the CDR3: TGTGCCAGCAGCGTAACCAGGGCTGGAAACACCATATATTTT. This codes for CASSVTRAGNTIYF. Using reference TRBV9 and TRBJ1-3 for the parts outside the CDR3, the full variable domain is DSGVTQTPKHLITATGQRVTLRCSPRSGDLSVYWYQQSLDQGLQFLIQYYNGEERAKGNILERFSAQQFPDLHSELNLSSLELGDSALYFCASSVTRAGNTIYFGEGSWLTVV.

This sequence joins TRBV21-1 and TRBJ1-5. TRBV21-1 is marked as a pseudogene. The CDR3 contains 12 residues. CDR3 amino acids: CASSKFRRPQHF. The CDR3, as DNA: TGTGCCAGCAGCAAATTTCGTCGGCCCCAGCATTTT.

This chain joins TRBV15 and TRBJ2-3; 7 bases map to TRBD2. This CDR3 has 15 residues. Germline V gene sequence: CDR1 LNHNV, CDR2 YYDKDF (reference sequence). Trimming cost V 1 base and J 4 bases; bases outside gene matches: 5. CDR3 loop: CATSRGAGISDTQYF. The DNA for the CDR3 is TGTGCCACCAGCAGAGGAGCGGGGATATCAGATACGCAGTATTTT.

The V gene is TRBV24-1, the J gene TRBJ2-7; a weak D match, TRBD1 (6 bases). The CDR3 is 13 amino acids. Trimming took off 3 bases at V and 9 bases at J, with 14 bases between the two ends. Germline V gives CDR1 KGHDR, CDR2 SFDVKD. The DNA of the CDR3 is TGTGCCACCAGTGATAGGGGGACGGCGCGGCAGTACTTC. Encoded protein: CATSDRGTARQYF.

The CDR3 coding sequence is TGTGCCAGCAGTTTATCGTGGGTACTAGCGGCCTCCTACGAGCAGTACTTC. It is translated as CASSLSWVLAASYEQYF. This chain connects TRBV27 to TRBJ2-7; 8 nucleotides agree with TRBD2. Germline CDR1 and CDR2: MNHEY and SMNVEV (reference sequence). Germline trimming cut 0 bases from V and 0 bases from J; bases unmatched to any gene: 7. The CDR3 extends over 17 amino acids.

The chain combines TRBV21-1 with TRBJ1-2; the DNA was not compared with TRBD1, the D call given in the table. TRBV21-1 is a documented pseudogene. The CDR3 is made up of 16 amino acids. The CDR3 spells CASSKVGPIRGYGYTF. CDR3 nucleotide sequence: TGTGCCAGCAGCAAAGTAGGACCTATAAGGGGCTATGGCTACACCTTC.

This sequence joins TRBV7-9 and TRBJ2-3; 7 bases fit TRBD1. Germline V gene data show CDR1 as SEHNR and CDR2 as FQNEAQ (reference sequence). The V and J ends lost 11 bases and 2 bases, in that order; junction bases with no gene match: 7. CDR3 length equals 13 residues. The CDR3 DNA reads as TGTGCCGGCGACAGGGATTCCACAGATACGCAGTATTTT. Its translation: CAGDRDSTDTQYF.

A word on this clone: The junction departs from germline at one end; a sequencing error may be responsible. The V gene is TRBV2, the J gene TRBJ2-5, with 7 bases that match TRBD1. CDR1 is SNHLY and CDR2 is FYNNEI in the germline V gene. The length of the CDR3 is 13 residues. CDR3 sequence: CASGGQDQEAQYF. CDR3 bases: TGTGCCAGCGGTGGACAGGACCAAGAGGCCCAGTACTTC. Filled out from reference TRBV2 and TRBJ2-5, the complete variable domain reads EPEVTQTPSHQVTQMGQEVILRCVPISNHLYFYWYRQILGQKVEFLVSFYNNEISEKSEIFDDQFSVERPDGSNFTLKIRSTKLEDSAMYFCASGGQDQEAQYFGPGTRLLVL.

The chain has TRBV10-3 and TRBJ2-3, with TRBD2 matching 12 bases. Germline values: CDR1 ENHRY, CDR2 SYGVKD. The length of the CDR3 is 14 residues. Trimming cost V 7 bases and J 5 bases; bases outside gene matches: 4. The CDR3 bases are TGTGCCATCAAACTAGCGGGAGGCAGAGATACGCAGTATTTT. Its protein product is CAIKLAGGRDTQYF.

The chain couples TRBV10-2 to TRBJ2-2; D gene uncertain. The germline gives CDR1 WSHSY, CDR2 SAAADI. Trimming took off 0 bases at V and 7 bases at J, with 3 bases between the two ends. The length of the CDR3 is 12 residues. For the CDR3, the DNA is TGCGCCAGCAGTGAGTCGCGCGGGGAGCTGTTTTTT. Amino acids: CASSESRGELFF.

V usage is TRBV2 and J usage is TRBJ2-7; weak D call: TRBD1 (6 bases). The CDR3 length is 13 residues. V was shortened by 8 bases and J by 0 bases, with 11 bases between the two germline ends. CDR1 is SNHLY and CDR2 is FYNNEI in the germline V gene. CDR3 in amino acids: CASGQRPSYEQYF. CDR3 in DNA: TGTGCCAGCGGACAGCGTCCCTCCTACGAGCAGTACTTC.

The rearrangement uses TRBV11-2 and TRBJ2-7; the D gene is possibly TRBD2 (6 bases). CDR1 and CDR2 from the germline V gene are SGHAT and FQNNGV. V dropped 5 bases and J dropped 6 bases, with 17 bases sitting between them. The length of the CDR3 is 14 residues. CDR3 residues: CASSRHTGEPEQYF. The CDR3 DNA reads TGTGCCAGCAGCAGACATACGGGAGAACCCGAGCAGTACTTC.

This chain uses TRBV21-1 with TRBJ1-1; no DNA check was done on the table's D call, TRBD1. TRBV21-1 is designated a pseudogene. The CDR3 sequence is 13 residues long. CDR3 DNA sequence: TGTGCCAGCAGCAGGCAGGGGGAGACTGAAGCTTTCTTT. As protein: CASSRQGETEAFF.

This rearrangement joins TRBV9 to TRBJ2-7; 7 positions agree with TRBD2. Germline CDR1 and CDR2: SGDLS and YYNGEE. The ends lost 0 bases at V and 3 bases at J; junction bases unmatched: 9. The CDR3 loop spans 16 amino acids. CDR3 bases: TGTGCCAGCAGCGTAGGAACGGGAGGTGCTTACTACGAGCAGTACTTC. Protein product: CASSVGTGGAYYEQYF.

CDR3 protein: CASSSTQDTQYF. The CDR3 region has the DNA TGTGCCAGCAGTTCTACTCAAGATACGCAGTATTTT. The chain links TRBV6-5 to TRBJ2-3; D is ambiguous. The CDR3 spans 12 residues. Trimming took off 4 bases at V and 5 bases at J, with 7 bases between the two ends. Germline CDR1 MNHEY, CDR2 SVGAGI.

Worth noting for this clone: The same CDR3 arises from other DNA sequences in this sample as well. The chain combines TRBV9 with TRBJ2-7; perhaps TRBD1 as D (7 bases). The CDR3 consists of 15 residues. Per the germline V gene, CDR1 is SGDLS and CDR2 is YYNGEE. With 0 bases removed from V and 2 bases from J, the gap between germline ends came to 12 bases. The CDR3: CASSVGGDRTYEQYF. CDR3 DNA: TGTGCCAGCAGCGTAGGGGGGGACAGAACCTACGAGCAGTACTTC.